This paragraph reports one TCR beta chain. The CDR3 sequence is 15 residues long. V was trimmed by 0 bases and J by 4 bases, leaving 11 bases between them. CDR1 is SGHRS and CDR2 is YFSETQ in the germline V gene. Generated by immunoSEQ multiplex PCR, the TCRdb table keeps only in-frame clones and is missing some. This sample has 45,000 to 55,000 clones; around 92% occur once, and the top ten carry about 0.99%. This specimen comes from a study of T cell changes during pregnancy in multiple sclerosis. This clonotype was sampled from a female donor with multiple sclerosis, enrolled in a pregnancy study. Sequences were derived from peripheral blood, sampled after pregnancy. J is TRBJ2-1 and V is TRBV5-1, with D perhaps TRBD2 (6 bases). Here the CDR3 DNA reads TGCGCCAGCAGCTTGGCGGGCGGGGCATACAATGAGCAGTTCTTC. This codes for CASSLAGGAYNEQFF.